This TCR beta chain came from a study of blood T cell repertoires in COVID-19. The V gene's germline CDR1 is MNHNS and CDR2 SASEGT. Germline trimming cut 4 bases from V and 4 bases from J; bases unmatched to any gene: 6. This CDR3 spans 15 amino acids. This clone was seen a single time. Profiled with immunoSEQ multiplex PCR; TCRdb holds only in-frame clones, not every one. This repertoire shows about 58,000 clones, 81% found once; its top ten account for under 40%. Sequenced input: peripheral blood. This clonotype was sampled from a man in his sixties with COVID-19, enrolled during active disease. This chain links TRBV6-1 with TRBJ1-5; 8 bases agree with TRBD1. The CDR3 region is CASSAPGQANQPQHF. The CDR3 DNA reads as TGTGCCAGCAGTGCGCCGGGACAGGCAAATCAGCCCCAGCATTTT.